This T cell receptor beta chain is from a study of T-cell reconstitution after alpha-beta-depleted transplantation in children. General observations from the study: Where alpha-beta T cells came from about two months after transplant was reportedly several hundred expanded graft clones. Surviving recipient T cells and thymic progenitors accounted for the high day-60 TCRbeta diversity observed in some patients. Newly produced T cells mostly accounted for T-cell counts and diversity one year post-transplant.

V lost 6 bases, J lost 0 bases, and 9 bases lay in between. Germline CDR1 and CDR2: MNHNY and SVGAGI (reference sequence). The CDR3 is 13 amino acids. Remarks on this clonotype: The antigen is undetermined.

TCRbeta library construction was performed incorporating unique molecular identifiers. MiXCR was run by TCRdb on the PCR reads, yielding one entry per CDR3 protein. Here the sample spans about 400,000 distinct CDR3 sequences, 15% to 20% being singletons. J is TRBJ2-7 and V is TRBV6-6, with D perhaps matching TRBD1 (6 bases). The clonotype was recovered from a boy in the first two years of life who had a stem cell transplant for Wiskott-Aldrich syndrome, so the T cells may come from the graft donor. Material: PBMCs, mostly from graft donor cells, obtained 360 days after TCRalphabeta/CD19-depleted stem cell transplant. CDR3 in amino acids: CASSNRDSYEQYF. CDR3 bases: TGTGCCAGCAGCAACAGGGACTCCTACGAGCAGTACTTC.